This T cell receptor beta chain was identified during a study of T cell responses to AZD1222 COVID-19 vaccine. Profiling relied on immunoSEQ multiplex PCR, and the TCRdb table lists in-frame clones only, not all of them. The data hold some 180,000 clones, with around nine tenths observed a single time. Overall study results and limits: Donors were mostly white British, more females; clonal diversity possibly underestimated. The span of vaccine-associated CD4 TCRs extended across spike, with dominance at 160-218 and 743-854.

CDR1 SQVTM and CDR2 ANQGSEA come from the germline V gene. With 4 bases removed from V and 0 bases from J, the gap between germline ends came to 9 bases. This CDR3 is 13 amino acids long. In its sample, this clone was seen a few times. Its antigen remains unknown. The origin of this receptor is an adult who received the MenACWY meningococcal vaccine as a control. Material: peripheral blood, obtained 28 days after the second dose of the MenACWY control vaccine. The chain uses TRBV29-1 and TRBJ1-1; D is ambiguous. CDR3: CSVVGGLNTEAFF. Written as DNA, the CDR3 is TGCAGCGTTGTAGGCGGTTTGAACACTGAAGCTTTCTTT.